These 5 T cell receptor beta chains came from one sample sequenced in a study of identical twins. TCRdb called the 5' RACE reads again in MiXCR, with one record for every CDR3 protein. The table has more than 400,000 distinct CDR3 sequences, around 15% seen once. This same sample was also part of a study on yellow fever vaccine responses in identical twins.

Sequencing input: CD4+ T cells sorted from blood. These receptor sequences come from a woman between 18 and 29 years old in good health.

This clonotype has just a few counts. V and J are TRBV24-1 and TRBJ2-1; D call uncertain. CDR1 is KGHDR, CDR2 SFDVKD, per germline. This CDR3 is built from 15 residues. The ends were cut back, 3 bases at V and 6 bases at J, with 14 bases in the middle. DNA of the CDR3: TGTGCCACCAGTGATCCGCGATCTCCTCCCAATGAGCAGTTCTTC. Its protein is CATSDPRSPPNEQFF.

This clonotype was detected ten times or more. The chain joins TRBV5-6 to TRBJ2-1; TRBD2 might be the D (7 bases). CDR1 is SGHDT and CDR2 is YYEEEE in the germline V gene. The CDR3 contains 14 residues. Trimming stripped 4 bases from V and 7 bases from J, with 15 bases between. Written as DNA, the CDR3 is TGTGCCAGCAGCCGGTGGGGAGGGGGGAATGAGCAGTTCTTC. This gives the protein CASSRWGGGNEQFF.

J is TRBJ2-2 and V is TRBV6-1; 7 positions agree with TRBD1. The junction had 7 bases not matched to a gene; V was cut back by 6 bases and J by 6 bases. The CDR3 extends over 14 amino acids. The germline CDR1 and CDR2 sequences are MNHNS and SASEGT. The CDR3 sequence is CASRKTGWSGELFF. In DNA, the CDR3 is TGTGCCAGCAGGAAGACAGGGTGGTCCGGGGAGCTGTTTTTT.

In its sample, this clonotype was seen a few times. Here the CDR3 reads CATSDTTSGMVGDTQYF. The CDR3 region has the DNA TGTGCCACCAGTGATACGACTAGTGGGATGGTAGGTGATACGCAGTATTTT. V usage is TRBV24-1 and J usage is TRBJ2-3, with D possibly matching TRBD2 (6 bases). V lost 3 bases to trimming and J lost 6 bases, with 21 bases between them. The germline V gene encodes CDR1 KGHDR and CDR2 SFDVKD. CDR3 length: 17 residues.

This clonotype was observed a handful of times. The CDR3 DNA is TGTGCCAGCAGTTACTCGATTTCGACAGGTCCCCAGAACGAGCAGTACTTC. This gives the protein CASSYSISTGPQNEQYF. The V gene is TRBV6-5, the J gene TRBJ2-7; a weak D match, TRBD1 (6 bases). The CDR3 contains 17 residues. Germline values: CDR1 MNHEY, CDR2 SVGAGI. V was pared by 0 bases and J by 5 bases, with 20 bases between.